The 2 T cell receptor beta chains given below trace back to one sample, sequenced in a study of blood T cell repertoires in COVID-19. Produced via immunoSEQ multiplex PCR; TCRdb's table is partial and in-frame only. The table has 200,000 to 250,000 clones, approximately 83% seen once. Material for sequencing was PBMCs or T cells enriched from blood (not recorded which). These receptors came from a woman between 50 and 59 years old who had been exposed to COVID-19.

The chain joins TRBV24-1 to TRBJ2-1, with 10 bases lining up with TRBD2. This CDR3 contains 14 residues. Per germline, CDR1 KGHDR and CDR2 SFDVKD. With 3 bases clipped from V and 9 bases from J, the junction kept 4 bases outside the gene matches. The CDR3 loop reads CATSDDIAGGEQFF. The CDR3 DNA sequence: TGTGCCACCAGTGATGATATAGCGGGGGGTGAGCAGTTCTTC.

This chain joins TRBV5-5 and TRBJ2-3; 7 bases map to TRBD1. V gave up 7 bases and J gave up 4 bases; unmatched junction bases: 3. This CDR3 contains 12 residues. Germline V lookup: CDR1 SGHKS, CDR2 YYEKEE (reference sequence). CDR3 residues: CASGQVADTQYF. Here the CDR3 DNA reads TGTGCCAGCGGACAGGTAGCAGATACGCAGTATTTT. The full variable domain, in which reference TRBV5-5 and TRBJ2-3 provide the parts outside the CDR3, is DAGVTQSPTHLIKTRGQQVTLRCSPISGHKSVSWYQQVLGQGPQFIFQYYEKEERGRGNFPDRFSARQFPNYSSELNVNALLLGDSALYLCASGQVADTQYFGPGTRLTVL.